This T cell receptor (beta chain) derives from a study of cytotoxic CD8 clonotypes in ibrutinib-treated CLL. Findings and limits, study-wide: Clonality went up at ibrutinib response and then declined back toward baseline at progression. Under treatment, the uncommon public clonotypes either contracted or remained stable.

Sequencing was performed with immunoSEQ multiplex PCR; in TCRdb, only in-frame clones are kept and a portion is missing. The sample contains 30,000 to 40,000 clones, around 63% of which appear only once. On this clone: Its specificity is unknown.

This sequence was found in a human donor with chronic lymphocytic leukemia. Specimen: PBMCs, collected before ibrutinib treatment.

CDR3 protein: CASTLTKDSPLHF. The DNA of the CDR3 is TGTGCCAGCACCCTTACGAAAGATTCACCCCTCCACTTT. This chain connects TRBV6-5 to TRBJ1-6; D gene ambiguous. The germline V gene has CDR1 MNHEY and CDR2 SVGAGI. The CDR3 spans 13 residues. Trimming left V 7 bases short and J 8 bases short, with 12 bases between.